The source of this T cell receptor beta chain is a study of cytomegalovirus exposure and HLA in healthy donors. Study-wide findings and caveats: In vitro checks showed that a few CMV-associated chains really do target CMV antigens.

13 Jbeta primers and 60 Vbeta primers were used for the PCR. TCRdb keeps only in-frame clones here, not all; method: immunoSEQ multiplex PCR. The sample records approximately 88,000 clones, approximately 76% being singletons. Unmatched junction bases numbered 2, after V lost 2 bases and J lost 4 bases. The CDR3 has 14 residues. Germline V gives CDR1 MNHEY, CDR2 SVGAGI. Concerning this clone: Its antigen is unidentified.

The material sequenced was PBMCs. The chain carries TRBV6-5 and TRBJ2-3; TRBD1 matches at 8 bases. The clonotype comes from a male donor in good health and CMV-seronegative. The CDR3: CASSYPTGADTQYF. The CDR3 DNA reads TGTGCCAGCAGTTACCCGACAGGGGCAGATACGCAGTATTTT.